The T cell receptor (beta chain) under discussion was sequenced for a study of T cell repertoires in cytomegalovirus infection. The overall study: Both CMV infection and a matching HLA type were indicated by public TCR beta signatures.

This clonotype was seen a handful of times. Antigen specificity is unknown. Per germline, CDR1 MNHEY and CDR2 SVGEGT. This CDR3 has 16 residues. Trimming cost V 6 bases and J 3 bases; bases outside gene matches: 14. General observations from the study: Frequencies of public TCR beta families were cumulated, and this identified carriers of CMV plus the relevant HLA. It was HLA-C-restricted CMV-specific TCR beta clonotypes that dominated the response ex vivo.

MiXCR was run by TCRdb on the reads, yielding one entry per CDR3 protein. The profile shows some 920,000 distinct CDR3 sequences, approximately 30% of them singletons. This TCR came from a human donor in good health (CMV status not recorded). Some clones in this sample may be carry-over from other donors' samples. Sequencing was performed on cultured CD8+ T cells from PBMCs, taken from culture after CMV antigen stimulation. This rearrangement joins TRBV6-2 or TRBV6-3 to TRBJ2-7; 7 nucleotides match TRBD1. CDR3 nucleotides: TGTGCCAGCAGATCGGACAGGACAGTACTTTTCTACGAGCAGTACTTC. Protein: CASRSDRTVLFYEQYF.